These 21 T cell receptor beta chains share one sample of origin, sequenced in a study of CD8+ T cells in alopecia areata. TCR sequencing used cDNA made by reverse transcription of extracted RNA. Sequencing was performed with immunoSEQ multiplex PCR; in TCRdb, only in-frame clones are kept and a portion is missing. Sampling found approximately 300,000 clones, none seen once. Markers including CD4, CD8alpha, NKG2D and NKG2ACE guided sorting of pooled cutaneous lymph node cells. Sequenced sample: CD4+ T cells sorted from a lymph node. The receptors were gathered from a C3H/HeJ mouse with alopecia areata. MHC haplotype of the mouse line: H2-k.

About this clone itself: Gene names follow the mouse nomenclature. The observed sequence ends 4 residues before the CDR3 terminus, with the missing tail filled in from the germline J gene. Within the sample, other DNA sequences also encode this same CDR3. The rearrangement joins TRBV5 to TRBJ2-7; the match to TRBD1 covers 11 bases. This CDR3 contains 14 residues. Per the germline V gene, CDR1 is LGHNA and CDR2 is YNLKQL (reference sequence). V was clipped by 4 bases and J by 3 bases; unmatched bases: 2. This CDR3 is CASSPGQGVYEQYF. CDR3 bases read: TGTGCCAGCAGCCCGGGACAGGGGGTCTAT.

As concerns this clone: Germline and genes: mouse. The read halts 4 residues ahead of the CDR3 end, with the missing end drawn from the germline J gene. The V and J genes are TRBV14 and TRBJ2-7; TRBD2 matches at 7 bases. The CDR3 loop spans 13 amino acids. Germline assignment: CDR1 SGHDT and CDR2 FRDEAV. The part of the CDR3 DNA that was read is TGTGCCAGCAGTTTCAGCTGGGGGTAT. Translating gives CASSFSWGY. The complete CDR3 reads CASSFSWGYEQYF.

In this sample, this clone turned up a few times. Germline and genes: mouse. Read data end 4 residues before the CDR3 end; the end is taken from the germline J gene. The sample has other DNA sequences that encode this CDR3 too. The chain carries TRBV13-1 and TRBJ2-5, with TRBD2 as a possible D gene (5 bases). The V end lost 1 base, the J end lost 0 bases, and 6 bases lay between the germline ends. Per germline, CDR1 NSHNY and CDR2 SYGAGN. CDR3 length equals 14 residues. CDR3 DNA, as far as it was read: TGTGCCAGCAGTGATCTGGGTAACCAAGAC. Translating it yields CASSDLGNQD. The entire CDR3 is CASSDLGNQDTQYF.

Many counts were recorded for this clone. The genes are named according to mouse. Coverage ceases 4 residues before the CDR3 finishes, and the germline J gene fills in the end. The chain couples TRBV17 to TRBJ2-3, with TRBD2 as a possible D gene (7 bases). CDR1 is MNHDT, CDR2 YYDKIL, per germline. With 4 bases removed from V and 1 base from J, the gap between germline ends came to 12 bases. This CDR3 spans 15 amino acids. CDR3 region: CASSKRGARAETLYF. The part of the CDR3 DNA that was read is TGTGCTAGCAGTAAGCGGGGGGCCCGTGCAGAA.

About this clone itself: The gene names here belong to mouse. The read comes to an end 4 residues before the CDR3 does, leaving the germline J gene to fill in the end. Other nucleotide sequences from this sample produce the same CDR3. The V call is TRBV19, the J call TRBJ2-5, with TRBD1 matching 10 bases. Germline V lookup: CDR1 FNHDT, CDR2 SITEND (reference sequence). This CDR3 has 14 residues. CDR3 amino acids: CASSIDRGQDTQYF. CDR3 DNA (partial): TGTGCCAGCAGCATCGACAGGGGGCAGGAC.

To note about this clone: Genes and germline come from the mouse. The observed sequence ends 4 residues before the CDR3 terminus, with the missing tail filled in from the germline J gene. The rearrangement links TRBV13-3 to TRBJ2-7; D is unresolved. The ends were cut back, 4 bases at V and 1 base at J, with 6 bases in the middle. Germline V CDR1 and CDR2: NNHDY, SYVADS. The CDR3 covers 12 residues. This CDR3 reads CASSTESYEQYF. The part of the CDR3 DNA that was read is TGTGCCAGCAGTACAGAATCCTAT.

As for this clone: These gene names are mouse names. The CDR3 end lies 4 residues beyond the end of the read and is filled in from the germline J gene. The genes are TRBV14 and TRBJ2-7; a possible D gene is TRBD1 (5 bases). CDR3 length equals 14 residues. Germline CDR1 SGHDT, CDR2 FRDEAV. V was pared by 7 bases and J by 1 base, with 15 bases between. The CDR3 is CASGSSGKSYEQYF. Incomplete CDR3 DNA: TGTGCCAGCGGTTCCTCAGGGAAATCCTAT.

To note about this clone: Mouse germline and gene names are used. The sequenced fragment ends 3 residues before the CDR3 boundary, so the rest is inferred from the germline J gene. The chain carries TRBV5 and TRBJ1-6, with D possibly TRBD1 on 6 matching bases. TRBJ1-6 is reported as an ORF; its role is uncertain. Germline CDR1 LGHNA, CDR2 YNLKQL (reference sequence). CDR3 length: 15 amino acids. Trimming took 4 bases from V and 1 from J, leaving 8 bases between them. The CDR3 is CASSPGQSYNSPLYF. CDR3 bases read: TGTGCCAGCAGCCCGGGACAATCCTATAATTCGCCC.

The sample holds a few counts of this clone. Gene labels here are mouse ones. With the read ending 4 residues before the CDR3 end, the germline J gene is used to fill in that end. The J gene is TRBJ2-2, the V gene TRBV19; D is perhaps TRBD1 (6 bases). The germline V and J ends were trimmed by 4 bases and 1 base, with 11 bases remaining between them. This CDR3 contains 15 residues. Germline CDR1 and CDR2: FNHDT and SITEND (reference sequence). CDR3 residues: CASSPRDKNTGQLYF. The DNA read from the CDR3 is TGTGCCAGCAGTCCCCGGGACAAAAACACCGGG.

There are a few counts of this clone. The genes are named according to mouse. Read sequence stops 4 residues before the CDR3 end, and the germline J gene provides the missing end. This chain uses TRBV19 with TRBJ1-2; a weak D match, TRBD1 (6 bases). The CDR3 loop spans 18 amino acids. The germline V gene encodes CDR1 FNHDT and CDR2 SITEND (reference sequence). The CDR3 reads CASSMLLGGHGAFFDYTF. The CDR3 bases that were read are TGTGCCAGCAGTATGTTACTGGGGGGGCATGGGGCCTTCTTC.

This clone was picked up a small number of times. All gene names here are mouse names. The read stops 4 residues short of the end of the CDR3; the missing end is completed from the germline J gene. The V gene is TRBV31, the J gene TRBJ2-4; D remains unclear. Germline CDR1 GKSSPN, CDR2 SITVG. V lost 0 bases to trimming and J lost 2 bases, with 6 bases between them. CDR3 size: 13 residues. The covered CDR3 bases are TGTGCCTGGAGTCTAGACAATCAAAAC. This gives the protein CAWSLDNQN. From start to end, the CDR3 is CAWSLDNQNTLYF.

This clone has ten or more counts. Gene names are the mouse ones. Here the CDR3 reads CASRTGNAEQFF. CDR3 bases read: TGTGCCAGCAGGACAGGGAATGCT. The V gene is TRBV13-1, the J gene TRBJ2-1, with 7 bases identical to TRBD1. The CDR3 extends 4 residues past the end of the read, so its final part is completed from the germline J gene. V lost 5 bases and J lost 5; bases outside the gene matches: 1. Looked up from germline, CDR1 is NSHNY and CDR2 is SYGAGN. This CDR3 region has 12 residues.

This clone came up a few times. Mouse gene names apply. The CDR3 region is CARGQANTEVFF. The DNA read from the CDR3 is TGTGCTAGAGGACAGGCAAACACA. The chain has TRBV29 and TRBJ1-1, with TRBD1 identical over 7 bases. The read is 4 residues too short to cover the CDR3 end, so that end is filled in from the germline J gene. CDR1 is MSHET and CDR2 is SYDVDS in the germline V gene. The V gene end was trimmed by 9 bases and the J gene end by 0 bases; junction bases not matched to a gene: 1. This CDR3 has 12 amino acids.

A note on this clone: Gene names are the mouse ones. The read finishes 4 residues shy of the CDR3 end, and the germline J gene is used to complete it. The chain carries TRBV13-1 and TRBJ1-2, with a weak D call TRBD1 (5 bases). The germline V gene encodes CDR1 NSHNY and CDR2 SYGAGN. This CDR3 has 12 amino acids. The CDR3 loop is CASSEGVSDYTF. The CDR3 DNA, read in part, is TGTGCCAGCAGTGAAGGGGTTTCC.

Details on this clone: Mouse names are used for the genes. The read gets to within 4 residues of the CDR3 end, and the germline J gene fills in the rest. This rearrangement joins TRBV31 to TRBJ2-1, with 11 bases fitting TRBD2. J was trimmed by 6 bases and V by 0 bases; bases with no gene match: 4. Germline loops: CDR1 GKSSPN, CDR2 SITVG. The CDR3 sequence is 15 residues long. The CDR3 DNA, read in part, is TGTGCCTGGAGTCTTCGGGACTGGGGGTTTGCT. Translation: CAWSLRDWGFA. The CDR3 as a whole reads CAWSLRDWGFAEQFF.

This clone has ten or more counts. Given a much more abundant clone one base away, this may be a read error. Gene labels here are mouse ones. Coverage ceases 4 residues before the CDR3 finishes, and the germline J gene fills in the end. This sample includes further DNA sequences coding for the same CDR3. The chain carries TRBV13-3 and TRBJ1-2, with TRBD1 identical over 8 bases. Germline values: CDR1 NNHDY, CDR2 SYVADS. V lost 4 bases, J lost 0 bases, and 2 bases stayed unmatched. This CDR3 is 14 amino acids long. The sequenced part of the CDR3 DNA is TGTGCCAGCAGTAAACAGGGGGCAAACTCC. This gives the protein CASSKQGANS. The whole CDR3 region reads CASSKQGANSDYTF.

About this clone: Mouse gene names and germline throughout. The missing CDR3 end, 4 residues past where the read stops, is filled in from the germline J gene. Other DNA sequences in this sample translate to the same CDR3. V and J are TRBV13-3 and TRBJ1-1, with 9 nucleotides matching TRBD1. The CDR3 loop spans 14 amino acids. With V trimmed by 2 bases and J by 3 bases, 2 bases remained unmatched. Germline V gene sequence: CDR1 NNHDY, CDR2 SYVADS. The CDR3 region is CASSDRDRDTEVFF. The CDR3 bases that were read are TGTGCCAGCAGTGACCGGGACAGGGACACA.

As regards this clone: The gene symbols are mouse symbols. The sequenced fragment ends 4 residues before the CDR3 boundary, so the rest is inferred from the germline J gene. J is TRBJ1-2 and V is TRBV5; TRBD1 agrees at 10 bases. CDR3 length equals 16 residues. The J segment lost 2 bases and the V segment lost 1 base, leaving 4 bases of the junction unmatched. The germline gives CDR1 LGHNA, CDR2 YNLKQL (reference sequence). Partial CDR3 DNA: TGTGCCAGCAGCCAAGTATGGGGACAGGGGAACTCC. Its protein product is CASSQVWGQGNS. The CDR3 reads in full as CASSQVWGQGNSDYTF.

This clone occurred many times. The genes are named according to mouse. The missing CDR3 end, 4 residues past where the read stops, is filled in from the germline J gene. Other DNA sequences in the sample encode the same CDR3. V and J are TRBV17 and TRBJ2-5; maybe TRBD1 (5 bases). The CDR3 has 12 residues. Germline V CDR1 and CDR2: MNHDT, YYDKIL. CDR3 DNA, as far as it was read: TGTGCTAGCAGTAGAGGACAGGAC. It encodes CASSRGQD. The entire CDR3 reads CASSRGQDTQYF.

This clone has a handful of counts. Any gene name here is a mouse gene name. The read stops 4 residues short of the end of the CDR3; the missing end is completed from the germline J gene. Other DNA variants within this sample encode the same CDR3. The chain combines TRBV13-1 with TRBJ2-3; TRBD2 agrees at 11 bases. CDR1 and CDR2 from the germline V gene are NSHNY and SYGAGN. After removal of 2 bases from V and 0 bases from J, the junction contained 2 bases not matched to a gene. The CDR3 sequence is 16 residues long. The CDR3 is CASSDDWGGSAETLYF. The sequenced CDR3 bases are TGTGCCAGCAGTGACGACTGGGGGGGGAGTGCAGAA.

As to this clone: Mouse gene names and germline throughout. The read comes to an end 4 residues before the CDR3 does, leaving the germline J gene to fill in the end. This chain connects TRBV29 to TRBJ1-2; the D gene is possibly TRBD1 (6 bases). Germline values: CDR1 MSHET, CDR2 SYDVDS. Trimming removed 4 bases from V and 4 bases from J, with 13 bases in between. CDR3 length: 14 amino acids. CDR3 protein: CASSYPDRSSDYTF. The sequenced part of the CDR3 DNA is TGTGCTAGCAGTTACCCGGACAGATCCTCC.